The source of this TCR beta chain is a study of cytomegalovirus exposure and HLA in healthy donors. The PCR ran on 60 Vbeta and 13 Jbeta primers. The table came from immunoSEQ multiplex PCR; TCRdb's copy has only in-frame clones and leaves some out. The sample table sets out fewer than 150,000 clones. The CDR3 contains 14 residues. Trimming at V came to 4 bases and at J to 2 bases, leaving 3 bases not matched to a gene. Germline lookup yields CDR1 SGHRS and CDR2 YFSETQ. This TCR was recovered from a woman aged 55-70 years in good health and CMV-seronegative. The chain carries TRBV5-1 and TRBJ2-5; 9 positions match TRBD1. Sequencing was carried out using PBMCs. This CDR3 is CASSPTGGQETQYF. The CDR3 DNA reads as TGCGCCAGCAGCCCGACAGGGGGTCAAGAGACCCAGTACTTC.